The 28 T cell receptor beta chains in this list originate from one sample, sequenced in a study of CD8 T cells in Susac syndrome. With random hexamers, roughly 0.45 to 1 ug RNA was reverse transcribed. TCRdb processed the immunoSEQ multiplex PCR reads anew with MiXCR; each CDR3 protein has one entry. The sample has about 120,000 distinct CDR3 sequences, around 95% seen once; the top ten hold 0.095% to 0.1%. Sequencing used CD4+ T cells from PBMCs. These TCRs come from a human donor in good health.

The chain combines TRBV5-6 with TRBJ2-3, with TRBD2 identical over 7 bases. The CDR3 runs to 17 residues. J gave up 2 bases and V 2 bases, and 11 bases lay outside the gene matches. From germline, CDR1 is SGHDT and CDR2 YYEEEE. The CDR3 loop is CASSLYLSGGYTDTQYF. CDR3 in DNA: TGTGCCAGCAGCTTATATCTCTCGGGAGGCTACACAGATACGCAGTATTTT.

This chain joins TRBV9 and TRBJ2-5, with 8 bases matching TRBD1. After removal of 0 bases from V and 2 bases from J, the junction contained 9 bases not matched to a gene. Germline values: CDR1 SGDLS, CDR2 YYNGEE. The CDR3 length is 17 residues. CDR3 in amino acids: CASSVGQGARVQETQYF. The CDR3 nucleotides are TGTGCCAGCAGCGTAGGCCAGGGGGCTAGGGTACAAGAGACCCAGTACTTC.

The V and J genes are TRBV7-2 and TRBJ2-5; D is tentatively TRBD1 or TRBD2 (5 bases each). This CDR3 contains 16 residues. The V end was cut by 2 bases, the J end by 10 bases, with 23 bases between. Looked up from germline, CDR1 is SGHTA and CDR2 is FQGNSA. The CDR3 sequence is CASSLSGGVEGSSQYF. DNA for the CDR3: TGTGCCAGCAGCTTAAGTGGGGGAGTTGAGGGCTCGAGCCAGTACTTC.

The CDR3: CATWTANTGELFF. CDR3 nucleotides: TGTGCCACCTGGACAGCGAACACCGGGGAGCTGTTTTTT. The genes are TRBV28 and TRBJ2-2, with D perhaps matching TRBD1 (6 bases). The germline CDR1 and CDR2 sequences are MDHEN and SYDVKM. The CDR3 is 13 amino acids. Between the trimmed V and J ends, which lost 10 bases and 0 bases, there was a span of 9 bases. Based on the CDR3 plus reference TRBV28 and TRBJ2-2, the full variable domain is DVKVTQSSRYLVKRTGEKVFLECVQDMDHENMFWYRQDPGLGLRLIYFSYDVKMKEKGDIPEGYSVSREKKERFSLILESASTNQTSMYLCATWTANTGELFFGEGSRLTVL.

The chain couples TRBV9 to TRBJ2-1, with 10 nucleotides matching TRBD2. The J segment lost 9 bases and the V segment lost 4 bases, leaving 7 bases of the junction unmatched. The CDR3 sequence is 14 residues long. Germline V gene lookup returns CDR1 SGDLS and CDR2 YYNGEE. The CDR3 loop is CASSFGASGGEQFF. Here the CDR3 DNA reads TGTGCCAGCAGCTTTGGGGCTAGCGGGGGTGAGCAGTTCTTC. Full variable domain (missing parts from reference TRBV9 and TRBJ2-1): DSGVTQTPKHLITATGQRVTLRCSPRSGDLSVYWYQQSLDQGLQFLIQYYNGEERAKGNILERFSAQQFPDLHSELNLSSLELGDSALYFCASSFGASGGEQFFGPGTRLTVL.

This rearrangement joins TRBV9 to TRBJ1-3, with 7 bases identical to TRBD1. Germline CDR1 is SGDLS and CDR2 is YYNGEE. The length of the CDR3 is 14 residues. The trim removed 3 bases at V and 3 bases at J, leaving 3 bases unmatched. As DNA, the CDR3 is TGTGCCAGCAGCGCCCGACAGGGTGGAAACACCATATATTTT. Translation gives CASSARQGGNTIYF.

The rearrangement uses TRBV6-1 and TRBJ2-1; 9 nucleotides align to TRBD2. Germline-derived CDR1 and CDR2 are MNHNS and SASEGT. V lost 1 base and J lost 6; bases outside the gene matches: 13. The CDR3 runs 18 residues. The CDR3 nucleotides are TGTGCCAGCAGTGAAGGCCTACTGGGACTAGCCGTTGTCAATGAGCAGTTCTTC. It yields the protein CASSEGLLGLAVVNEQFF.

The CDR3 is CSARRGANTGELFF. As DNA, the CDR3 is TGCAGTGCTAGACGAGGCGCGAACACCGGGGAGCTGTTTTTT. The chain joins TRBV20-1 to TRBJ2-2; D is unresolved. This CDR3 contains 14 residues. Per germline, CDR1 DFQATT and CDR2 SNEGSKA (reference sequence). V was trimmed by 2 bases and J by 0 bases, leaving 7 bases between them.

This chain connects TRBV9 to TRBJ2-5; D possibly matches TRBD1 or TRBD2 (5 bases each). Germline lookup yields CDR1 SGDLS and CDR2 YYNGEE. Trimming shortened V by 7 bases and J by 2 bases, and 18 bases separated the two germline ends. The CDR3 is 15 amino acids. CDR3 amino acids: CASSWGTVEQETQYF. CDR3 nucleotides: TGTGCCAGCTCCTGGGGGACGGTCGAACAAGAGACCCAGTACTTC. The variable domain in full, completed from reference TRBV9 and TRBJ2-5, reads DSGVTQTPKHLITATGQRVTLRCSPRSGDLSVYWYQQSLDQGLQFLIQYYNGEERAKGNILERFSAQQFPDLHSELNLSSLELGDSALYFCASSWGTVEQETQYFGPGTRLLVL.

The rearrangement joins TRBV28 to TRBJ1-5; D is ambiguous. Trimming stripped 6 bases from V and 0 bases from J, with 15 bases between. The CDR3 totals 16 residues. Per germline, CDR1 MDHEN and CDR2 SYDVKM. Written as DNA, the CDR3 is TGTGCCAGCAGCCCCCTAGGACGTTCTAGCAATCAGCCCCAGCATTTT. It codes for CASSPLGRSSNQPQHF.

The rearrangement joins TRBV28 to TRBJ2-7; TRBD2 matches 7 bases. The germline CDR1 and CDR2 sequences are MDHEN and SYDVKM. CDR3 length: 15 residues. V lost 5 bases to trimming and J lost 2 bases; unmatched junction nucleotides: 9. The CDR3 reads CASSPTGTTPYEQYF. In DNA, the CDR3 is TGTGCCAGCAGTCCAACCGGGACTACACCCTACGAGCAGTACTTC. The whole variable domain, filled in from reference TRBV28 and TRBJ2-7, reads DVKVTQSSRYLVKRTGEKVFLECVQDMDHENMFWYRQDPGLGLRLIYFSYDVKMKEKGDIPEGYSVSREKKERFSLILESASTNQTSMYLCASSPTGTTPYEQYFGPGTRLTVT.

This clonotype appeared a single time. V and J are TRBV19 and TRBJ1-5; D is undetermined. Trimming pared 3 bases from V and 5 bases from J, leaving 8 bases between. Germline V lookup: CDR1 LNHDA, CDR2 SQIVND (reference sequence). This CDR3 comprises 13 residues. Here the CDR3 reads CASSIPGYQPQHF. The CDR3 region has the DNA TGTGCCAGTAGTATCCCGGGTTATCAGCCCCAGCATTTT.

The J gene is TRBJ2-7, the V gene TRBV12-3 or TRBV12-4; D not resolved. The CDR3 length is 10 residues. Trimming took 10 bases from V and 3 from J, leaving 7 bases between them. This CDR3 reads CAIYLYEQYF. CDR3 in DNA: TGTGCCATCTATCTCTACGAGCAGTACTTC.

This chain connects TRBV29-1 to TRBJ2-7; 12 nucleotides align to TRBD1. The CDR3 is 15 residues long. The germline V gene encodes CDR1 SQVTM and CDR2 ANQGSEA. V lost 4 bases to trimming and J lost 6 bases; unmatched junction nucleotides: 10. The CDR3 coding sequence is TGCAGCGTTGGTCCGGGACAGGGGGCTCCTGGCGAGCAGTACTTC. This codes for CSVGPGQGAPGEQYF.

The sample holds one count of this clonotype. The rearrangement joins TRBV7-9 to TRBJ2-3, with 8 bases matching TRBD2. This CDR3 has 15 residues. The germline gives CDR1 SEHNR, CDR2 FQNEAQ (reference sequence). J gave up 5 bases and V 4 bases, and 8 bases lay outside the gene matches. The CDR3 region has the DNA TGTGCCAGCAGCTACCAAGCGGGAGCTGGAGATACGCAGTATTTT. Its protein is CASSYQAGAGDTQYF.

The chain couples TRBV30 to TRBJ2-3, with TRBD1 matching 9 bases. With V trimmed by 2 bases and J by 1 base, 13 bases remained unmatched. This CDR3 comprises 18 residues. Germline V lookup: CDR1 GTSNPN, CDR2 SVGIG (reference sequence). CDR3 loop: CAWSIPRRQGGRTDTQYF. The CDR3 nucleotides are TGTGCCTGGAGTATTCCCCGGAGACAGGGGGGGCGCACAGATACGCAGTATTTT.

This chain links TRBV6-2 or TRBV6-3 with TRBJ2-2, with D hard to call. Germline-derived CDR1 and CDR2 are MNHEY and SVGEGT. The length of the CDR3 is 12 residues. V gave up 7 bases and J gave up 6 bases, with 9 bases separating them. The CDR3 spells CASTEMAGELFF. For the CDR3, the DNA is TGTGCCAGCACTGAGATGGCCGGGGAGCTGTTTTTT.

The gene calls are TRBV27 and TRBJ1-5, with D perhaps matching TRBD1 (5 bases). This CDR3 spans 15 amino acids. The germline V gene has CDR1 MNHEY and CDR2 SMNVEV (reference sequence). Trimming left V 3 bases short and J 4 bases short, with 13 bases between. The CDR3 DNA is TGTGCCAGCAGTTTTGGGGGGAACCGAAATCAGCCCCAGCATTTT. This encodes CASSFGGNRNQPQHF.

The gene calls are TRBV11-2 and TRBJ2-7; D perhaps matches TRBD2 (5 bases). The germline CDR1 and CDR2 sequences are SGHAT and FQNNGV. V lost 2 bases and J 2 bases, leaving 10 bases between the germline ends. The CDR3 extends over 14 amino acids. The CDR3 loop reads CASSLMTTTYEQYF. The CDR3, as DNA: TGTGCCAGCAGCTTAATGACTACCACCTACGAGCAGTACTTC.

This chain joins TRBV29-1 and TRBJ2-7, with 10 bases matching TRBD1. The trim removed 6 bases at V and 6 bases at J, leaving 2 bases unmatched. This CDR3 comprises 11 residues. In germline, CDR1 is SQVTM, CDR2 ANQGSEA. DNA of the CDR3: TGCAGCGTCGACAGGGGGCTCGAGCAGTACTTC. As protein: CSVDRGLEQYF.

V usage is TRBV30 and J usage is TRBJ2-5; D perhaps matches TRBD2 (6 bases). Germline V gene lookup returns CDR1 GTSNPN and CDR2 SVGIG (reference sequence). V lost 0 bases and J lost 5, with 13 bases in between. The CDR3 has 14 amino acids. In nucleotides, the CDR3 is TGTGCCTGGAGTGTTTCGGGCGGAGGGGAGACCCAGTACTTC. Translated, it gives CAWSVSGGGETQYF.

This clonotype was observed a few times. The CDR3 DNA is TGTGCCAGCAGCTTGTGGGGAGCCAAAAACATTCAGTACTTC. This gives the protein CASSLWGAKNIQYF. The gene calls are TRBV5-8 and TRBJ2-4; D unresolved. From germline, CDR1 is SGHTS and CDR2 YDEGEE. The CDR3 totals 14 residues. Trimming pared 1 base from V and 0 bases from J, leaving 5 bases between.

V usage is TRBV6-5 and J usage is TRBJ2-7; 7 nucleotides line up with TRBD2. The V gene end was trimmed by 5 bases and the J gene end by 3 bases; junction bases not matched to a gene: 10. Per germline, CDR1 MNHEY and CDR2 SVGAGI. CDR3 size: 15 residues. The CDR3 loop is CASSPLSGAVYEQYF. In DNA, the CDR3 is TGTGCCAGCAGTCCACTCAGCGGGGCCGTCTACGAGCAGTACTTC.

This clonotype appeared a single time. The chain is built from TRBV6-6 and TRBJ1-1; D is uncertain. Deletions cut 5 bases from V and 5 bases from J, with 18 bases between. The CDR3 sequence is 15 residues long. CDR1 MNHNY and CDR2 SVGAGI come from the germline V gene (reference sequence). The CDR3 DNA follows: TGTGCCAGCAGTCCCGGCGCTTTGAGGGATACTGAAGCTTTCTTT. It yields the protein CASSPGALRDTEAFF.

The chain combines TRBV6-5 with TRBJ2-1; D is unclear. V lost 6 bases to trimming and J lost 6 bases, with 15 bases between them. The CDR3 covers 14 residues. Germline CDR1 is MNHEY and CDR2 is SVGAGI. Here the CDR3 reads CASSSRVPSNEQFF. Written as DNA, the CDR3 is TGTGCCAGCAGCTCCCGGGTCCCCAGCAATGAGCAGTTCTTC.

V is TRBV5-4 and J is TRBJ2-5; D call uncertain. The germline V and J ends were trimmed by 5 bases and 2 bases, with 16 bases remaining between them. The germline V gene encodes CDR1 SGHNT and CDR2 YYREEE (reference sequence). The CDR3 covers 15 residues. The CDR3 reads CASSRPGSYQETQYF. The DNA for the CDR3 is TGTGCCAGCAGTCGCCCCGGGTCTTATCAAGAGACCCAGTACTTC.

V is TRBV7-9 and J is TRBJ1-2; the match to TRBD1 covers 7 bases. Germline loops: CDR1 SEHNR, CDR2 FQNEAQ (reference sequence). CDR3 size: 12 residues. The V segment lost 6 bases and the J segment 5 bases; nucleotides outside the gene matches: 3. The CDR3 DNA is TGTGCCAGCAGGGGGACAGCGTATGGCTACACCTTC. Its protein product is CASRGTAYGYTF.

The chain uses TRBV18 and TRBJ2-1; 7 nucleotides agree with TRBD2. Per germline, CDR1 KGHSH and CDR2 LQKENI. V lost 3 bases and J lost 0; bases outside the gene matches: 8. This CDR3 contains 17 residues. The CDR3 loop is CASSPRSGSSSYNEQFF. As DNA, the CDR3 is TGTGCCAGCTCACCCCGTAGCGGGTCTAGCTCCTACAATGAGCAGTTCTTC. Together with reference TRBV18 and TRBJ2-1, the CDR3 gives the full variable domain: NAGVMQNPRHLVRRRGQEARLRCSPMKGHSHVYWYRQLPEEGLKFMVYLQKENIIDESGMPKERFSAEFPKEGPSILRIQQVVRGDSAAYFCASSPRSGSSSYNEQFFGPGTRLTVL.